The sequence of this TCR beta chain was determined in a study of shared clonotypes between healthy human individuals. Overall study findings and caveats: Naive CD4 clonotype sharing across a few donors was about 5%. With few donors, the genetic and exposure-history diversity represented was limited. Inspection by rarefaction showed sorted-subset sequencing to be incomplete despite large depth.

To note about this clone: Its cognate antigen is unknown.

The CDR3 is 16 amino acids. Germline V gene sequence: CDR1 LNHNV, CDR2 YYDKDF (reference sequence). Trimming cost V 5 bases and J 3 bases, with 20 bases left between them. Only CD45RO-negative cells positively selected for CCR7 counted as naive CD8 cells, so terminally differentiated effector memory CD45RA+ cells were excluded. This was a deep-level run. Assay: immunoSEQ multiplex PCR; the TCRdb copy retains only in-frame clones and omits some. The top ten clones hold 0.25% to 0.35% of a sample with around 600,000 clones, about 98% of them seen once. The chain is built from TRBV15 and TRBJ2-7, with D tentatively TRBD1 (6 bases). The receptor's source is a man aged 25-45 years in good health. Sequencing used naive CD8+ T cells sorted from blood. The CDR3 region has the DNA TGTGCCACCAGCCCTGTTTGGGGGCGGACCTACTACGAGCAGTACTTC. Its translation: CATSPVWGRTYYEQYF.